Listed below are T cell receptor beta chains from one sample, sequenced in a study of blood T cell repertoires in COVID-19. Clones were read by immunoSEQ multiplex PCR, and TCRdb kept only the in-frame ones, dropping some. The sample records more than 95,000 clones, about 88% being singletons. The sequenced material came from peripheral blood. The receptor source for this set is a human donor in a cohort sampled during active COVID-19. Each CDR3 is given with its conserved first and last residue. The D gene is left open where the match is weak. The listing skips clone size in some rows; elsewhere it reads once, few, many or a size class.

DNA	CDR3	D	V	J	size
TGTGCCAGCAGTCCGCAGCGGGGCTCCTACAATGAGCAGTTCTTC	CASSPQRGSYNEQFF	TRBD2	TRBV28	TRBJ2-1	-
TGTGCCAGTAGTATAGAACGCCTGGGACAGGGGGTTTATTTT	CASSIERLGQGVYF	TRBD1	TRBV19	TRBJ2-3	-
TGTGCCAGCAGTGCCCTCCTAGGTCCCAACTATGGCTACACCTTC	CASSALLGPNYGYTF	-	TRBV6-2/TRBV6-3	TRBJ1-2	-
TGTGCCAGCAGCGGTGCCACTAGCGCCGGAGATACGCAGTATTTT	CASSGATSAGDTQYF	TRBD2	TRBV7-9	TRBJ2-3	-
TGTGCCAGCAGCGTAGGCAGGGAGGGAACTGAAGCTTTCTTT	CASSVGREGTEAFF	-	TRBV9	TRBJ1-1	-
TGTGCCAGCAGTTGGGGACAGGGGTATGGCTACACCTTC	CASSWGQGYGYTF	TRBD1	TRBV6-5	TRBJ1-2	-
TGTGCCAGCAGCAACGCCCTCGGGGGGGTGGGAAGGGTCACTGACAATGAGCAGTTCTTC	CASSNALGGVGRVTDNEQFF	-	TRBV21-1	TRBJ2-1	once
TGTGCCAGCAGCCTAGGGAGATTGCTGACCCAAGAGACCCAGTACTTC	CASSLGRLLTQETQYF	-	TRBV7-7	TRBJ2-5	-
TGCGCCAGCAGCTCTTCCCGACTAGCGGCCTACTCTGGGGCCAACGTCCTGACTTTC	CASSSSRLAAYSGANVLTF	TRBD2	TRBV5-1	TRBJ2-6	-
TGTGCCAGCAGTTACCGGGGGGGGAACACTGAAGCTTTCTTT	CASSYRGGNTEAFF	-	TRBV6-2/TRBV6-3	TRBJ1-1	-
TGTGCCACCGACACCGGGACAGGGGACTCACCCCTCCACTTT	CATDTGTGDSPLHF	TRBD1	TRBV7-9	TRBJ1-6	-
TGTGCCAGCAGTTCTCAGGGAAACACTGAAGCTTTCTTT	CASSSQGNTEAFF	-	TRBV12-3/TRBV12-4	TRBJ1-1	-
TGTGCCAGCAGCTTAGTGGCGGGGGGAGGGATGGATACGCAGTATTTT	CASSLVAGGGMDTQYF	TRBD2	TRBV7-6	TRBJ2-3	-
TGTGCCAGCAGCGTAGGACAGAGCTCCTATAATTCACCCCTCCACTTT	CASSVGQSSYNSPLHF	-	TRBV9	TRBJ1-6	-
TGTGCCACCAGTGATAGGGACAGGGGGCTGACCGGGGAGCTGTTTTTT	CATSDRDRGLTGELFF	TRBD1	TRBV24-1	TRBJ2-2	-
TGTGCCAGCAGCTTAGCGGAGGTGCGGGCCAACGTCCTGACTTTC	CASSLAEVRANVLTF	-	TRBV7-9	TRBJ2-6	-
TGTGCCAGCAGCCGCGAAACTAGCGGGGGGACCTCGTGGGGACGGAATGAGCAGTTCTTC	CASSRETSGGTSWGRNEQFF	TRBD2	TRBV5-5	TRBJ2-1	once
TGCGCCAGCAGACCCGGGACTAGCGGGATCGGCACAGATACGCAGTATTTT	CASRPGTSGIGTDTQYF	TRBD2	TRBV5-1	TRBJ2-3	-
TGTGCCAGTCGACAGGGGAACAATCAGCCCCAGCATTTT	CASRQGNNQPQHF	TRBD1	TRBV28	TRBJ1-5	-
TGTGCCATCAAGGGACAGGGGGATAACTATGGCTACACCTTC	CAIKGQGDNYGYTF	TRBD1	TRBV10-3	TRBJ1-2	-
TGCAGCGTTGAAGGAAAGCGGGGGTATACCTACGAGCAGTACTTC	CSVEGKRGYTYEQYF	TRBD2	TRBV29-1	TRBJ2-7	-
TGTGCCAGCAGATTTGGGGACAGAAGGAACACTGAAGCTTTCTTT	CASRFGDRRNTEAFF	TRBD1	TRBV28	TRBJ1-1	-
TGTGCCAGCTCACCACCGCGGGCAGGCCAACTTAAGGAGCAGTACTTC	CASSPPRAGQLKEQYF	-	TRBV18	TRBJ2-7	once
TGTGCCATCATGGGGGACAGGGGAGGCTACGAGCAGTACTTC	CAIMGDRGGYEQYF	TRBD1	TRBV10-3	TRBJ2-7	once
TGTGCCAGCAACCAAAGCGGGAGGGATGAGCAGTTCTTC	CASNQSGRDEQFF	TRBD2	TRBV28	TRBJ2-1	-
TGTGCCATCAGTGAGTCGAAGGGGTTCGGGGCTAGCGGATACAATGAGCAGTTCTTC	CAISESKGFGASGYNEQFF	TRBD2	TRBV10-3	TRBJ2-1	few
TGCAGCGTTGAAGACATGACGGAGTCAGGGTGGTCTGGGGCCAACGTCCTGACTTTC	CSVEDMTESGWSGANVLTF	-	TRBV29-1	TRBJ2-6	-
TGCGCCAGCAGCCCGACAGGGGCGGGTGGCTACACCTTC	CASSPTGAGGYTF	TRBD1	TRBV5-1	TRBJ1-2	-
TGTGCCAGCAGTTCCGCGGGGGGGGGCACAGATACGCAGTATTTT	CASSSAGGGTDTQYF	TRBD2	TRBV6-2/TRBV6-3	TRBJ2-3	-
TGCGCCAGCAGTGACCAGGACAGGGGAGGTTATGGCTACACCTTC	CASSDQDRGGYGYTF	TRBD1	TRBV10-2	TRBJ1-2	-
TGCAGCGTTGTGGACAGGGTGAATGAGCAGTTCTTC	CSVVDRVNEQFF	TRBD1	TRBV29-1	TRBJ2-1	-
TGCAGTGCTAGTCCGCCGGGACAGGGTATAGTCTACGAGCAGTACTTC	CSASPPGQGIVYEQYF	TRBD1	TRBV20-1	TRBJ2-7	-
TGTGCCAGCAGTGAACAGCGGGGGTCTTACAATGAGCAGTTCTTC	CASSEQRGSYNEQFF	TRBD2	TRBV6-1	TRBJ2-1	-
TGTGCCAGCAGCCATCTTACAGGGGGCGGATATAGCAATCAGCCCCAGCATTTT	CASSHLTGGGYSNQPQHF	TRBD1	TRBV4-2	TRBJ1-5	-
TGTGCCAGCAGCCGCGCCGGGGTTGAAAATTCACCCCTCCACTTT	CASSRAGVENSPLHF	-	TRBV5-4	TRBJ1-6	-
TGTGCCAGCATCCCCGACAGGGTAATATACGAGCAGTACTTC	CASIPDRVIYEQYF	TRBD1	TRBV2	TRBJ2-7	-
TGTGCCAGCAGCCAAGATTTAAGCGGGAGGGCAGCCGGGGAGCTGTTTTTT	CASSQDLSGRAAGELFF	TRBD2	TRBV4-2	TRBJ2-2	-
TGTGCCAGCAGTTACCCGGGGACAGGGGTAAATGAGCAGTTCTTC	CASSYPGTGVNEQFF	TRBD1	TRBV6-5	TRBJ2-1	once
TGTGCCACCAGTGACCCGGGACAGGGGGTTATCAATGAGCAGTTCTTC	CATSDPGQGVINEQFF	TRBD1	TRBV24-1	TRBJ2-1	-
TGTGCCAGCAGGGGGACTAGCGGACCTTACGAGCAGTACTTC	CASRGTSGPYEQYF	TRBD2	TRBV27	TRBJ2-7	-
TGCGCCAGCAGTCCCGGGACTAGCGATACAGGGGAGCTGTTTTTT	CASSPGTSDTGELFF	TRBD2	TRBV5-1	TRBJ2-2	-
TGTGCCAGCAGTCAAGGACAGGGGAATTTGGACACTGAAGCTTTCTTT	CASSQGQGNLDTEAFF	TRBD1	TRBV6-2/TRBV6-3	TRBJ1-1	-
TGCGCCAGCAGCCAACCCGGGACTAGATCCTACAATGAGCAGTTCTTC	CASSQPGTRSYNEQFF	TRBD2	TRBV4-1	TRBJ2-1	-
TGTGCCAGCAGTCTGGGACAGCAGTATGGCTACACCTTC	CASSLGQQYGYTF	TRBD1	TRBV12-3/TRBV12-4	TRBJ1-2	-
TGTGCCAGTACGACAGCGAGCTATGGCTACACCTTC	CASTTASYGYTF	-	TRBV19	TRBJ1-2	few
TGTGCCAGCAGTTATCGAGGTGGACAGGGCCTGAATTCACCCCTCCACTTT	CASSYRGGQGLNSPLHF	TRBD1	TRBV6-2/TRBV6-3	TRBJ1-6	-
TGCGCCAGCAGCCAAGAAAGCGGGGGCTCCTACAATGAGCAGTTCTTC	CASSQESGGSYNEQFF	TRBD2	TRBV4-3	TRBJ2-1	once
TGCGCCAGCAGCTTTGGGGAGTCATACAATGAGCAGTTCTTC	CASSFGESYNEQFF	-	TRBV5-1	TRBJ2-1	-
TGTGCCAGCAGTACTCCCATCGTCAGGGGGGGCACAGATACGCAGTATTTT	CASSTPIVRGGTDTQYF	-	TRBV28	TRBJ2-3	once
TGCGCCAGCAGCCCCGGGGGGGGGTCCCCTTTCGCTGAAGCTTTCTTT	CASSPGGGSPFAEAFF	-	TRBV4-1	TRBJ1-1	-
TGTGCCAGCACCCGACAGACCGCGGGGCCCGGGGAGCTGTTTTTT	CASTRQTAGPGELFF	-	TRBV11-2	TRBJ2-2	-